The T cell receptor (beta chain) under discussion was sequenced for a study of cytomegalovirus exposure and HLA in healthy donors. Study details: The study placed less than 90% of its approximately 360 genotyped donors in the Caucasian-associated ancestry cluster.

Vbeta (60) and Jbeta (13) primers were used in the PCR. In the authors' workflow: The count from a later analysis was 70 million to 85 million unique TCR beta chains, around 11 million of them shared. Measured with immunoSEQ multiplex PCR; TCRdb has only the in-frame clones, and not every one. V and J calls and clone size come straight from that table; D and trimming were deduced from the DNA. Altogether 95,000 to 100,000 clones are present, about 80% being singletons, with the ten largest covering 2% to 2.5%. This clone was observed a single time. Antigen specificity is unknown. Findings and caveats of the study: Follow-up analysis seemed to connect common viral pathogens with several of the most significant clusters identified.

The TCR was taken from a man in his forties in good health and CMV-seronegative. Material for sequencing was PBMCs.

For the CDR3, the DNA is TGCGCCAGCAGCCAAGAAAGCTTAGACAGGACGCAGTATTTT. Protein: CASSQESLDRTQYF. The chain uses TRBV4-3 and TRBJ2-3, with D possibly TRBD1 on 6 matching bases. The CDR3 contains 14 residues. Germline CDR1 and CDR2: LGHNA and YSLEER. The V and J ends lost 0 bases and 9 bases respectively, with 13 bases between them.